This is a list of T cell receptor beta chains from one sample in a study of early T cells in non-severe SARS-CoV-2 infection. A single record per CDR3 protein comes from TCRdb applying MiXCR to the 5' RACE reads. The sample has approximately 80,000 distinct CDR3 sequences; around 12% are singletons. Sequencing was carried out using whole blood. Receptors were obtained from an adult who was a healthcare worker with PCR-confirmed SARS-CoV-2 infection or an uninfected control (not recorded which). Each CDR3 is given with its conserved first and last residue. Rows may omit the clone size; those that give it use once, few, many or a size class.

size	length	V	CDR3
few	13	TRBV7-7	CASSQDRLRELFF
-	14	TRBV7-9	CASSRGGGNYGYTF
many	16	TRBV6-1	CASSGGQPSGANVLTF
many	14	TRBV29-1	CSARGLAITDTQYF
few	14	TRBV25-1	CASSETSGTGELFF
-	14	TRBV5-1	CASSLGSFTYEQYF
-	15	TRBV20-1	CSARDPGQPNSPLHF
-	14	TRBV12-3/TRBV12-4	CASSLGTTSLPLHF
few	13	TRBV11-2	CASSLGALAGGIF
-	15	TRBV20-1	CSAAREALAKNIQYF
few	17	TRBV19	CASSIGRVVSGANVLTF
once	13	TRBV7-6	CASSNGLPGELFF
few	14	TRBV20-1	CSARTLLEDQPQHF
-	13	TRBV5-1	CASSLLAGNEQFF
few	15	TRBV3-1	CASSQWDRGQDEQFF
-	13	TRBV4-1	CASSPLGMSGYTF
many	15	TRBV7-7	CASSFSRGPQETQYF